These T cell receptor beta chains were read from a single sample in a study of siplizumab effects on memory and regulatory T cells. The assay was immunoSEQ multiplex PCR, and TCRdb's table has in-frame clones only and misses some. The sample has roughly 97,000 clones; over 90% are singletons. The specimen sequenced was Tregs sorted from blood. The receptor set was obtained from a human donor in good health. Both conserved end residues are part of each CDR3. The order of the fields is J gene, D gene, V gene, clone size, CDR3 protein, CDR3 DNA. The D gene is left open where the match is weak. Clone size is shown for a subset of rows, as once, few, many or a class of expanded clone.

>TRBJ2-3|NA|TRBV28|NA
CASSDRQVADTQYF
TGTGCCAGCTCCGACCGCCAGGTCGCAGATACGCAGTATTTT
>TRBJ1-4|NA|TRBV18|NA
CASSRTELNEKLFF
TGTGCCAGCTCCCGGACAGAGCTTAATGAAAAACTGTTTTTT
>TRBJ2-7|NA|TRBV20-1|NA
CSANRNEQYF
TGCAGTGCTAACCGCAACGAGCAGTACTTC
>TRBJ2-1|NA|TRBV5-6|NA
CASSRGASYSYNEQFF
TGTGCCAGCAGCCGCGGAGCCTCATACTCCTACAATGAGCAGTTCTTC
>TRBJ2-5|TRBD2|TRBV7-2|NA
CASSLLLAGQETQYF
TGTGCCAGCAGCCTCCTCCTAGCGGGGCAAGAGACCCAGTACTTC
>TRBJ2-1|TRBD2|TRBV30|NA
CAWSYQAGGLEQFF
TGTGCCTGGAGTTATCAAGCGGGAGGTCTTGAGCAGTTCTTC
>TRBJ2-7|NA|TRBV7-2|once
CASSTTSTVHEQYF
TGTGCCAGCAGCACCACCTCTACCGTGCACGAGCAGTACTTC
>TRBJ2-5|NA|TRBV27|NA
CASSLYRGLETQYF
TGTGCCAGCAGTTTATACCGGGGTCTGGAGACCCAGTACTTC
>TRBJ1-6|NA|TRBV7-2|NA
CASSLDTGYGSPLHF
TGTGCCAGCAGCTTGGATACAGGGTATGGTTCACCCCTCCACTTT
>TRBJ2-7|NA|TRBV19|once
CASSPHGLTYEQYF
TGTGCCAGTAGTCCCCATGGCCTGACCTACGAGCAGTACTTC
>TRBJ1-2|NA|TRBV6-5|NA
CASRPLQGRGYTF
TGTGCCAGCAGACCACTACAGGGTAGGGGCTACACCTTC
>TRBJ2-4|TRBD2|TRBV29-1|NA
CSVPAGGPEGKNIQYF
TGCAGCGTCCCCGCGGGAGGCCCCGAGGGCAAAAACATTCAGTACTTC
>TRBJ1-1|NA|TRBV18|NA
CASSPTGGTTEAFF
TGTGCCAGCTCACCCACCGGGGGGACCACTGAAGCTTTCTTT
>TRBJ1-2|NA|TRBV18|NA
CASSFTENYGYTF
TGTGCCAGCTCATTTACAGAAAACTATGGCTACACCTTC
>TRBJ2-7|NA|TRBV18|NA
CASSPGASEQYF
TGTGCCAGCTCACCAGGGGCTAGCGAGCAGTACTTC
>TRBJ2-1|TRBD2|TRBV25-1|once
CASSHATSGRGNEQFF
TGTGCCAGCAGTCACGCTACTAGCGGGAGAGGTAATGAGCAGTTCTTC
>TRBJ1-5|NA|TRBV27|NA
CASSFWSGGYQHF
TGTGCCAGCAGTTTTTGGTCAGGCGGGTACCAGCATTTT
>TRBJ1-2|NA|TRBV7-5|NA
CARSRDCGPQDGYTF
TGTGCCAGAAGCCGTGATTGCGGGCCCCAGGATGGCTACACCTTC
>TRBJ2-7|TRBD1|TRBV11-2|NA
CASSRAGTGRTEQYF
TGTGCCAGCAGCCGCGCCGGGACAGGGAGGACCGAGCAGTACTTC
>TRBJ1-2|NA|TRBV7-2|once
CASSYSGGAGGYTF
TGTGCCAGCAGCTATAGTGGGGGGGCAGGTGGCTACACCTTC
>TRBJ2-1|NA|TRBV7-2|NA
CASSLAAGGNEQFF
TGTGCCAGCAGCTTAGCAGCTGGGGGCAATGAGCAGTTCTTC
>TRBJ2-1|NA|TRBV7-2|NA
CASSSPPAGEQFF
TGTGCCAGCAGCTCTCCCCCCGCAGGTGAGCAGTTCTTC
>TRBJ2-1|TRBD2|TRBV7-2|NA
CASSTRLAGGRNEQFF
TGTGCCAGCAGCACGCGACTAGCGGGAGGGCGGAATGAGCAGTTCTTC
>TRBJ1-4|NA|TRBV6-1|NA
CASSEALPGRKINEKLFF
TGTGCCAGCAGTGAAGCGCTTCCGGGACGGAAAATTAATGAAAAACTGTTTTTT
>TRBJ2-3|TRBD2|TRBV6-4|NA
CASSEGLANADTQYF
TGTGCCAGCAGTGAAGGACTAGCGAATGCAGATACGCAGTATTTT
>TRBJ2-3|NA|TRBV5-1|NA
CASSLFEGKGDTQYF
TGCGCCAGCAGCTTGTTTGAGGGTAAGGGCGATACGCAGTATTTT
>TRBJ1-1|TRBD1|TRBV5-1|NA
CASSLGQGVMNTEAFF
TGCGCCAGCAGCCTTGGACAGGGGGTCATGAACACTGAAGCTTTCTTT
>TRBJ2-5|NA|TRBV2|NA
CASSEGSQETQYF
TGTGCCAGCAGTGAAGGTAGTCAAGAGACCCAGTACTTC
>TRBJ1-4|NA|TRBV6-1|NA
CASSGWRSTNEKLFF
TGTGCCAGCAGCGGCTGGCGTTCAACTAATGAAAAACTGTTTTTT
>TRBJ2-3|NA|TRBV6-1|NA
CASSEYHRVADTQYF
TGTGCCAGCAGTGAATACCACAGGGTGGCGGATACGCAGTATTTT
>TRBJ2-1|TRBD2|TRBV10-3|NA
CATRLAGDGEQFF
TGTGCCACGCGACTAGCGGGAGATGGTGAGCAGTTCTTC
>TRBJ2-5|TRBD2|TRBV27|NA
CASSRFAGTSGDRTETQYF
TGTGCCAGCAGTAGATTCGCCGGGACTAGCGGGGACAGGACGGAGACCCAGTACTTC
>TRBJ2-1|NA|TRBV5-1|NA
CASSLGAGHYNEQFF
TGCGCCAGCAGCTTAGGAGCGGGCCACTACAATGAGCAGTTCTTC
>TRBJ2-5|NA|TRBV19|few
CASSIGGAETQYF
TGTGCCAGTAGTATAGGAGGGGCAGAGACCCAGTACTTC
>TRBJ2-7|NA|TRBV28|NA
CASSFAVYEQYF
TGTGCCAGCAGTTTTGCGGTCTACGAGCAGTACTTC
>TRBJ2-3|NA|TRBV2|NA
CASSEVSVGTDTQYF
TGTGCCAGCAGTGAAGTTTCGGTTGGGACAGATACGCAGTATTTT
>TRBJ2-7|TRBD2|TRBV30|NA
CAWSVGTSGRYEQYF
TGTGCCTGGAGTGTAGGGACTAGCGGGCGGTACGAGCAGTACTTC
>TRBJ2-1|TRBD1|TRBV11-2|NA
CASSLAQGPYNEQFF
TGTGCCAGCAGCTTAGCACAGGGGCCCTACAATGAGCAGTTCTTC
>TRBJ2-3|TRBD2|TRBV7-9|once
CASSLPLGGGATDTQYF
TGTGCCAGCAGCTTACCCTTGGGCGGGGGGGCCACAGATACGCAGTATTTT
>TRBJ1-1|NA|TRBV18|once
CASSPRIYARYPEAFF
TGTGCCAGCTCACCAAGGATTTACGCCCGTTACCCTGAAGCTTTCTTT
>TRBJ2-7|NA|TRBV10-1|NA
CASSRTWGDEQYF
TGCGCCAGCTCCCGGACATGGGGTGACGAGCAGTACTTC
>TRBJ2-1|TRBD2|TRBV10-3|NA
CAISPSGTYNEQFF
TGTGCCATCAGTCCTAGCGGTACCTACAATGAGCAGTTCTTC
>TRBJ2-7|TRBD1|TRBV19|NA
CASSIGTGASYEQYF
TGTGCCAGTAGTATTGGGACAGGGGCGTCCTACGAGCAGTACTTC
>TRBJ2-3|TRBD2|TRBV10-1|once
CASSEIPSGRADTQYF
TGCGCCAGCAGTGAAATTCCTAGCGGGAGGGCAGATACGCAGTATTTT
>TRBJ1-5|NA|TRBV2|once
CASSVERTSNQPQHF
TGTGCCAGCAGTGTTGAAAGGACTAGCAATCAGCCCCAGCATTTT
>TRBJ2-2|NA|TRBV19|NA
CASSLATLTGELFF
TGTGCCAGTAGTCTAGCTACACTCACCGGGGAGCTGTTTTTT
>TRBJ1-5|NA|TRBV18|NA
CASSEGGDQPQHF
TGTGCCAGCTCAGAAGGGGGGGATCAGCCCCAGCATTTT
>TRBJ2-2|TRBD2|TRBV6-5|NA
CASKKRGGPGELFF
TGTGCCAGCAAGAAGCGGGGGGGCCCCGGGGAGCTGTTTTTT
>TRBJ2-6|NA|TRBV30|NA
CAWSVGYGANVLTF
TGTGCCTGGAGTGTGGGATACGGGGCCAACGTCCTGACTTTC
>TRBJ1-1|TRBD1|TRBV19|NA
CASSLFTGATGTEAFF
TGTGCCAGTAGTCTATTCACAGGGGCGACAGGGACTGAAGCTTTCTTT
>TRBJ1-3|NA|TRBV7-9|few
CASSLEGGLDTIYF
TGTGCCAGCAGCTTAGAAGGTGGTCTGGACACCATATATTTT
>TRBJ2-2|NA|TRBV19|NA
CASSNRAPGTGELFF
TGTGCCAGTAGTAATCGGGCGCCGGGCACCGGGGAGCTGTTTTTT
>TRBJ2-7|NA|TRBV11-3|NA
CASSLGYHEQYF
TGTGCCAGCAGCTTAGGGTATCACGAGCAGTACTTC
>TRBJ2-3|NA|TRBV9|NA
CASSVVGRARHTDTQYF
TGTGCCAGCAGCGTAGTCGGCAGGGCAAGACACACAGATACGCAGTATTTT
>TRBJ2-3|NA|TRBV11-3|NA
CASSFGVGSTDTQYF
TGTGCCAGCAGCTTCGGCGTCGGTTCCACAGATACGCAGTATTTT
>TRBJ2-1|NA|TRBV7-2|NA
CASSLSGEQFF
TGTGCCAGCAGCTTATCGGGTGAGCAGTTCTTC
>TRBJ2-1|NA|TRBV7-9|NA
CASSPLKGPSSYNEQFF
TGTGCCAGCAGCCCCTTGAAGGGACCGAGCTCCTACAATGAGCAGTTCTTC
>TRBJ1-2|NA|TRBV15|NA
CATSSNREYNGYTF
TGTGCCACCAGCAGCAATCGGGAATACAATGGCTACACCTTC
>TRBJ1-6|NA|TRBV7-8|NA
CASSLDFPPLHF
TGTGCCAGCAGCTTAGACTTTCCACCCCTCCACTTT
>TRBJ2-1|TRBD1|TRBV30|once
CAWRRTGIYNEQFF
TGTGCCTGGAGGAGGACAGGGATATACAATGAGCAGTTCTTC